This section outlines one T cell receptor beta chain sequence together with its context. No antigen is known for it. Germline CDR1 SGHTA, CDR2 FQGNSA. Trimming cost V 1 base and J 4 bases, with 5 bases left between them. The CDR3 length is 13 residues. Donors included only healthy HIV-negative adults lacking recent acute infections or vaccinations. This sample is part of a study of shared clonotypes between healthy human individuals. Study outcomes and limitations: Even with large depth, rarefaction showed that sorted-subset sequencing was incomplete.

As handled by the study authors: Junction-only sequences without quality scores were provided by ImmunoSEQ, so filtering was different. Libraries were prepared by immunoSEQ multiplex PCR; TCRdb keeps only in-frame clonotypes and omits some of them. V, J and clone size are taken as reported in that table, and D and trimming were inferred from the DNA itself. There are over a million clones in the sample; about four fifths occur only once, and more than 0.5% lies in the top ten. This receptor was identified in a man between 18 and 35 years old in good health. Some clones in this sample may be carry-over from other donors' samples. The chain has TRBV7-2 and TRBJ2-4; D remains ambiguous. Sequencing was performed on memory CD4+ T cells from PBMCs. Indicated subset: CD45RA-negative fraction. The chain's CDR3 is CASSLDQKNIQYF. For the CDR3, the DNA is TGTGCCAGCAGCTTAGATCAGAAAAACATTCAGTACTTC.